This paragraph reports one T cell receptor beta chain. The length of the CDR3 is 14 residues. V was pared by 6 bases and J by 0 bases, with 11 bases between. CDR1 and CDR2 from the germline V gene are MNHEY and SVGAGI. Amplification used 60 Vbeta primers and 13 Jbeta primers. Clones were read by immunoSEQ multiplex PCR, and TCRdb kept only the in-frame ones, dropping some. This table has about 85,000 clones, roughly 80% appearing once. The sample originates from a study of cytomegalovirus exposure and HLA in healthy donors. Sequenced: PBMCs. This TCR was recovered from a boy aged 10-17 years in good health and CMV-seronegative. The chain is built from TRBV6-5 and TRBJ1-1, with D hard to call. The DNA for the CDR3 is TGTGCCAGCAGCCCTCGTGGCCTGAACACTGAAGCTTTCTTT. Its translation: CASSPRGLNTEAFF.